This is a list of T cell receptor beta chains from one sample in a study of T cells in Graves' hyperthyroidism and ophthalmopathy. One entry per CDR3 protein, called by TCRdb with MiXCR from the multiplex PCR reads. The sample consists of about 380,000 distinct CDR3 sequences, about 14% of them appearing once. Sequencing was carried out using blood. The receptors come from a man aged 30 to 39 with Graves' hyperthyroidism that later progressed to Graves' ophthalmopathy. Both conserved end residues are part of each CDR3. D genes are given only for firm matches. Only some rows state a clone size, as once, few, many or a class for expanded clones.

D: -
V: TRBV18
size: few
J: TRBJ2-1
DNA: TGTGCCAGCTCACCGGCGACCGGTGAGCAGTTCTTC
CDR3: CASSPATGEQFF

D: -
V: TRBV11-3
size: many
J: TRBJ2-2
DNA: TGTGCCAGCAGCCCGCGGACGCAACCGAACACCGGGGAGCTGTTTTTT
CDR3: CASSPRTQPNTGELFF

D: TRBD1
V: TRBV24-1
size: -
J: TRBJ2-2
DNA: TGTGCCACCAGTGACCTTGGGACAGACTTCACCGGGGAGCTGTTTTTT
CDR3: CATSDLGTDFTGELFF

D: TRBD2
V: TRBV11-2
size: many
J: TRBJ2-5
DNA: TGTGCCAGCAGCAGGCTAGCGGGGAGACTACAAGAGACCCAGTACTTC
CDR3: CASSRLAGRLQETQYF

D: TRBD1
V: TRBV25-1
size: -
J: TRBJ1-6
DNA: TGTGCCAGCAGTGGACCGGGACAGGTTTCTTCACCCCTCCACTTT
CDR3: CASSGPGQVSSPLHF

D: -
V: TRBV6-2/TRBV6-3
size: many
J: TRBJ1-2
DNA: TGTGCCAGCAGCGATAGACGGCTCCCTAACTATGGCTACACCTTC
CDR3: CASSDRRLPNYGYTF

D: -
V: TRBV27
size: few
J: TRBJ2-2
DNA: TGTGCCAGCAGCTTAGGGGCAGGGGTGACCGGGGAGCTGTTTTTT
CDR3: CASSLGAGVTGELFF

D: TRBD1
V: TRBV4-1
size: -
J: TRBJ2-7
DNA: TGCGCCAGCAGCCAAGACCGACAGGGTTACGAGCAGTACTTC
CDR3: CASSQDRQGYEQYF

D: -
V: TRBV3-1
size: many
J: TRBJ2-1
DNA: TGTGCCAGCAGCCAAGAGGACGATGAGCAGTTCTTC
CDR3: CASSQEDDEQFF

D: -
V: TRBV7-8
size: -
J: TRBJ1-4
DNA: TGTGCCAGCAGCTTAGGAACAGGCCTTGAAAAACTGTTTTTT
CDR3: CASSLGTGLEKLFF

D: TRBD1
V: TRBV4-2
size: -
J: TRBJ2-1
DNA: TGTGCCAGCAGCCAAGGTCGGACAGGGTATTTGGGTGAGCAGTTCTTC
CDR3: CASSQGRTGYLGEQFF

D: TRBD1
V: TRBV11-2
size: many
J: TRBJ1-6
DNA: TGTGCCAGCAGTTGGGACAGGGTTGGCTCACCCCTCCACTTT
CDR3: CASSWDRVGSPLHF

D: -
V: TRBV6-1
size: many
J: TRBJ2-5
DNA: TGTGCCAGCAGCAGACAGAACCAAGAGACCCAGTACTTC
CDR3: CASSRQNQETQYF

D: TRBD2
V: TRBV2
size: -
J: TRBJ2-1
DNA: TGTGCCAGCAGGCAGCGGGGGGGCTGGGGTGAGCAGTTCTTC
CDR3: CASRQRGGWGEQFF

D: -
V: TRBV29-1
size: few
J: TRBJ2-5
DNA: TGCAGCGTTGAAGTTAACCCAAAAGAGACCCAGTACTTC
CDR3: CSVEVNPKETQYF

D: -
V: TRBV9
size: many
J: TRBJ2-7
DNA: TGTGCCAGCAGCTCCGACTCTCACGAGCAGTACTTC
CDR3: CASSSDSHEQYF

D: TRBD2
V: TRBV30
size: -
J: TRBJ2-5
DNA: TGTGCCTGGAGTACCGGACTAGCGGGGGGAAAAGAGACCCAGTACTTC
CDR3: CAWSTGLAGGKETQYF